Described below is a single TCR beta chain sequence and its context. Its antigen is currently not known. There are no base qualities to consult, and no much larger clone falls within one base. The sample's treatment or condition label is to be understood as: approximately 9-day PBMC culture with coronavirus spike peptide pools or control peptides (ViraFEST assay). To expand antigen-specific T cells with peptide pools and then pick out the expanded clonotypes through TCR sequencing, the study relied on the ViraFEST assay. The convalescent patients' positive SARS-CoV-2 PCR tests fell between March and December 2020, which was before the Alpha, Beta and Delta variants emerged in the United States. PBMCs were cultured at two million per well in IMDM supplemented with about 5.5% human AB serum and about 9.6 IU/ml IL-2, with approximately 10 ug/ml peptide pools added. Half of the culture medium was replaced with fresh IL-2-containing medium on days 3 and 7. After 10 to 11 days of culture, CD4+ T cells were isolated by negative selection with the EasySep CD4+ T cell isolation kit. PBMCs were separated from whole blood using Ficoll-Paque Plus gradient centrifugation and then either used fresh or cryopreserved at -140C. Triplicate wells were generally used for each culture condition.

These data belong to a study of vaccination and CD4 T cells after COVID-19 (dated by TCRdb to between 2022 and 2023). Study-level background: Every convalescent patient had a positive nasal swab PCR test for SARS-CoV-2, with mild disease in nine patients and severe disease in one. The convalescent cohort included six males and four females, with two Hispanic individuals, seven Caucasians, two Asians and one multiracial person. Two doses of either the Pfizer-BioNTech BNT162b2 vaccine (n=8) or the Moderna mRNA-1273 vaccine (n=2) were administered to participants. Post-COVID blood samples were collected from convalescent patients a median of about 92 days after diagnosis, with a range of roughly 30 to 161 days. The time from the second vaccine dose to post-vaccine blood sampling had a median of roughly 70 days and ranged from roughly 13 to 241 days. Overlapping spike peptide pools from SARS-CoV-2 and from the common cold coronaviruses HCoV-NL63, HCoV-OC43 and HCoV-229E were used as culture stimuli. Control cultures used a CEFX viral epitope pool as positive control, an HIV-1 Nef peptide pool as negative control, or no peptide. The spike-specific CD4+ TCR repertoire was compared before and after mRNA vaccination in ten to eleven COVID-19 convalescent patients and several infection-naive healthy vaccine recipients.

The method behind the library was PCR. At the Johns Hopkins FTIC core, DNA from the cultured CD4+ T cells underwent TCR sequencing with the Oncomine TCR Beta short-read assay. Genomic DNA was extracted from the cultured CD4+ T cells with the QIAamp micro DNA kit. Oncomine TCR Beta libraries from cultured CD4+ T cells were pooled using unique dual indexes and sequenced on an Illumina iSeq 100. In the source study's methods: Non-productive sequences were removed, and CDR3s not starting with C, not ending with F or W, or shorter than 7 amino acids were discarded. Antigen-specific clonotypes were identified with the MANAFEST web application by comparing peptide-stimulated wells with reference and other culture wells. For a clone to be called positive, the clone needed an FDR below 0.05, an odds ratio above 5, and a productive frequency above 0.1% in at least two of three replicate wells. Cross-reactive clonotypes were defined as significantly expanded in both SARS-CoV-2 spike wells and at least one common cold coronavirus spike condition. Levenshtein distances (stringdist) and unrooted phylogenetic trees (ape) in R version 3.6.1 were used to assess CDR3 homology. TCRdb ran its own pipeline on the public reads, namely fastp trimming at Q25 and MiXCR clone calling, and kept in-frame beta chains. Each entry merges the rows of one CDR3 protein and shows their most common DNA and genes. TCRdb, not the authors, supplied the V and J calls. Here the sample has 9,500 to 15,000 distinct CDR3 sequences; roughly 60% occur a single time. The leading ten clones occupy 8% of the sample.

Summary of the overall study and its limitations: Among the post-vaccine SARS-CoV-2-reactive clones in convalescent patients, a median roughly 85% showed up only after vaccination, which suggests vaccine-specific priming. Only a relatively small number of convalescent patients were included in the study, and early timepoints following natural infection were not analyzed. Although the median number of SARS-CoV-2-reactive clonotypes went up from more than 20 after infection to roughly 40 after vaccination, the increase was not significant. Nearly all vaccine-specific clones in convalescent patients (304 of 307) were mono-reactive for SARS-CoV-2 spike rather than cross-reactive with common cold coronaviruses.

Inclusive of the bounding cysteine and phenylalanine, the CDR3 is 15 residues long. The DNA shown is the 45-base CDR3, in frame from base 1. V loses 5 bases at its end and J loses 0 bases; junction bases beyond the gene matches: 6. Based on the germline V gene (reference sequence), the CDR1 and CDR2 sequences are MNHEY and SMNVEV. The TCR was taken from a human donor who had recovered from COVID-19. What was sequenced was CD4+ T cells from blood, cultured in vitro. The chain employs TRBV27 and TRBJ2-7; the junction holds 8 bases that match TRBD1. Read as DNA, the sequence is TGTGCCAGCAGTCTACAGGGGGTTCGCTCCTACGAGCAGTACTTC. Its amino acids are CASSLQGVRSYEQYF.